This T cell receptor beta chain was obtained from a study of T cells after posttransplantation cyclophosphamide. This clone was observed a handful of times. V trimming: 4 bases; J trimming: 3 bases; junction bases outside the gene matches: 8. From germline, CDR1 is SGHNT and CDR2 YYREEE (reference sequence). The CDR3 spans 16 residues. Control samples came 1 year after myeloablative marrow transplants with methotrexate plus calcineurin inhibitor. Using immunoSEQ multiplex PCR, the repertoire was profiled, and TCRdb retains in-frame clones only, with some absent. The table lists tens of thousands of clones, 80% to 90% of them singletons.

This TCR came from a female patient under 45 who received an allogeneic stem cell transplant from an unrelated donor, was CMV-positive, and had acute and chronic GVHD. Some T cells may have come from the graft donor. Sequencing was performed on PBMCs, taken roughly 390 days after allogeneic stem cell transplant with calcineurin inhibitor and methotrexate. The rearrangement links TRBV5-4 to TRBJ1-2, with TRBD1 matching over 11 bases. The CDR3: CASSKRDRGNYYGYTF. The CDR3 region has the DNA TGTGCCAGCAGCAAAAGGGACAGGGGGAATTACTATGGCTACACCTTC.